This T cell receptor beta chain was identified in a study of PD-1 blockade in classical Hodgkin lymphoma. This CDR3 contains 13 residues. Looked up from germline, CDR1 is GTSNPN and CDR2 is SVGIG (reference sequence). V gave up 4 bases and J gave up 2 bases, with 12 bases separating them. Every patient experienced relapse after autologous stem cell transplantation, and brentuximab vedotin exposure varied. The data were produced by immunoSEQ multiplex PCR, yet TCRdb's version contains in-frame clones alone and is incomplete. The sample consists of tens of thousands of clones, over 55% of them appearing once.

The J gene is TRBJ2-7, the V gene TRBV30, with D perhaps given as TRBD1 or TRBD2 (5 bases each). Source: peripheral blood mononuclear cells (PBMCs), taken before the second cycle of nivolumab. The source is a human donor with classical Hodgkin lymphoma. The CDR3 nucleotides read TGTGCCTGGAAATGGGACGGCCCCTACGAGCAGTACTTC. Encoded protein: CAWKWDGPYEQYF. Full variable domain (missing parts from reference TRBV30 and TRBJ2-7): SQTIHQWPATLVQPVGSPLSLECTVEGTSNPNLYWYRQAAGRGLQLLFYSVGIGQISSEVPQNLSASRPQDRQFILSSKKLLLSDSGFYLCAWKWDGPYEQYFGPGTRLTVT.